The 10 T cell receptor beta chains below all came from one sample that was sequenced in a study of T cell repertoires and HLA-DP antigens. Antigens for these TCRs are unknown. The protocol was immunoSEQ multiplex PCR, while the TCRdb copy is restricted to in-frame clones and leaves out a portion. In the table there are some 120,000 clones, roughly 92% of which are singletons. The sequenced sample consisted of CD4+ T cells from PBMCs. The receptors derive from a woman under 30 in good health and CMV-seronegative.

The chain recombines TRBV11-3 with TRBJ1-1; 7 nucleotides align to TRBD1. The germline gives CDR1 SGHNT, CDR2 YENEEA. Trimming took 8 bases from V and 1 from J; bases not matched to a gene: 4. The CDR3 sequence is 13 residues long. As DNA, the CDR3 is TGTGCCAGCTCGGGACAGCCGAACACTGAAGCTTTCTTT. Encoded protein: CASSGQPNTEAFF.

This chain uses TRBV9 with TRBJ2-6, with TRBD1 matching 10 bases. After removal of 3 bases from V and 1 base from J, the junction contained 7 bases not matched to a gene. The CDR3 is 18 residues long. Germline-derived CDR1 and CDR2 are SGDLS and YYNGEE. The CDR3 DNA is TGTGCCAGCAGCGCAACCGGGACAGGGGTTTCTGGGGCCAACGTCCTGACTTTC. Its translation: CASSATGTGVSGANVLTF.

This chain joins TRBV5-6 and TRBJ2-1; D is ambiguous. V dropped 4 bases and J dropped 8 bases, with 16 bases sitting between them. Germline V gene sequence: CDR1 SGHDT, CDR2 YYEEEE. CDR3 length: 14 amino acids. CDR3: CASSLRRRVYEQFF. The CDR3 DNA reads TGTGCCAGCAGCCTAAGACGTCGGGTCTATGAGCAGTTCTTC.

The genes are TRBV25-1 and TRBJ2-1; 9 bases are a match to TRBD1. V trimming: 3 bases; J trimming: 8 bases; junction bases outside the gene matches: 14. The CDR3 has 17 residues. Germline V CDR1 and CDR2: MGHDK, SYGVNS. CDR3 region: CASSERKGQGMGHEQFF. The CDR3, as DNA: TGTGCCAGCAGTGAGCGGAAAGGACAGGGGATGGGACATGAGCAGTTCTTC.

V and J are TRBV5-1 and TRBJ2-3; 12 positions agree with TRBD2. This CDR3 spans 18 amino acids. V shed 0 bases and J 0 bases; nucleotides not matched to a gene: 5. Germline V gene lookup returns CDR1 SGHRS and CDR2 YFSETQ. CDR3 amino acids: CASSLGRTSGTSTDTQYF. CDR3 bases: TGCGCCAGCAGCTTGGGGAGGACTAGCGGGACTAGCACAGATACGCAGTATTTT.

In its sample, this clone was seen once. This sequence joins TRBV4-1 and TRBJ1-2, with 8 bases fitting TRBD1. Looked up from germline, CDR1 is MGHRA and CDR2 is YSYEKL. Germline trimming cut 1 base from V and 6 bases from J; bases unmatched to any gene: 7. The CDR3 has 15 amino acids. CDR3 nucleotides: TGCGCCAGCAGCCAAGGGACAGGGAGGAAGGATGGCTACACCTTC. This translates into CASSQGTGRKDGYTF.

This sequence joins TRBV18 and TRBJ2-7; 11 positions agree with TRBD2. This CDR3 contains 14 residues. Germline CDR1 KGHSH, CDR2 LQKENI. Trimming at V came to 4 bases and at J to 3 bases, leaving 2 bases not matched to a gene. This CDR3 is CASSLGLAGYEQYV. In nucleotides, the CDR3 is TGTGCCAGCTCACTCGGACTAGCGGGCTACGAGCAGTACGTC.

V is TRBV11-2 and J is TRBJ1-2; no firm D call. The length of the CDR3 is 16 residues. Trimming pared 5 bases from V and 4 bases from J, leaving 20 bases between. Germline V lookup: CDR1 SGHAT, CDR2 FQNNGV. The CDR3 sequence is CASSDVRSQRRYGYTF. The DNA for the CDR3 is TGTGCCAGCAGCGATGTCAGGTCACAGAGACGCTATGGCTACACCTTC.

The chain employs TRBV11-1 and TRBJ2-1, with D perhaps TRBD1 (5 bases). V was clipped by 1 base and J by 2 bases, with 9 bases between them. Germline lookup yields CDR1 SGHAT and CDR2 FQDESV (reference sequence). The CDR3 has 15 amino acids. The CDR3 sequence: CASSLEGAAYNEQFF. The DNA of the CDR3 is TGTGCCAGCAGCTTAGAAGGGGCTGCCTACAATGAGCAGTTCTTC.

The chain joins TRBV7-2 to TRBJ2-1; 7 nucleotides agree with TRBD1. CDR1 is SGHTA, CDR2 FQGNSA, per germline. The CDR3 is 14 amino acids. V was pared by 5 bases and J by 7 bases, with 8 bases of the junction left unmatched. The chain's CDR3 is CASSKKYRGNEQFF. In nucleotides, the CDR3 is TGTGCCAGCAGCAAAAAGTACAGGGGTAATGAGCAGTTCTTC. Full variable domain (outside the CDR3, taken from reference TRBV7-2 and TRBJ2-1): GAGVSQSPSNKVTEKGKDVELRCDPISGHTALYWYRQSLGQGLEFLIYFQGNSAPDKSGLPSDRFSAERTGGSVSTLTIQRTQQEDSAVYLCASSKKYRGNEQFFGPGTRLTVL.